This TCR beta chain was captured by sequencing in a study of blood T cells in healthy people across ages. Donors were healthy Caucasian individuals from Russia aged roughly 6 to 90. Using a J-beta primer mix together with a sample-barcoded 5' primer, a second PCR was run for roughly 7 to 11 cycles. TCRdb processed the 5' RACE reads anew with MiXCR; each CDR3 protein has one entry. Counted here are about 620,000 distinct CDR3 sequences, about 21% occurring once; the ten biggest clones make up 3.6%. V was pared by 5 bases and J by 1 base, with 24 bases between. CDR3 length: 19 amino acids. CDR1 and CDR2 (germline): SGHTA, FQGTGA.

Sequenced input: blood. This receptor was identified in a man aged 70 or older in good health. The chain combines TRBV7-3 with TRBJ2-1; possible D gene TRBD2, 7 bases. This CDR3 is CASSPKTGRGGRSYNEQFF. CDR3 sequence (DNA): TGTGCCAGCAGCCCAAAGACTGGGAGGGGGGGTAGGTCCTACAATGAGCAGTTCTTC.